These T cell receptor beta chains were read from a single sample in a study of T-cell memory formation after mild COVID-19. TCRdb re-called the 5' RACE reads through MiXCR, storing one row per CDR3 protein. The profile shows just under 150,000 distinct CDR3 sequences, 6% to 7% of them singletons. Sequencing was carried out using PBMCs or a T cell subset sorted from them (not recorded which). The receptors were gathered from an adult woman who had mild COVID-19 (a few samples of this study predate the infection). Cell type and time point are not known. The CDR3 runs from the conserved cysteine through the conserved F or W. A D gene is named only where the DNA matches it firmly. The size entry is marked missing in some rows and otherwise reads once, few, many or a size class.

clone size,V gene,J gene,D gene,CDR3 DNA,CDR3 protein
.,TRBV5-1,TRBJ2-5,.,TGCGCCAGCAGCTTTATCGGGGCCCTGGAGACCCAGTACTTC,CASSFIGALETQYF
few,TRBV6-1,TRBJ2-5,TRBD2,TGTGCCAGCAGTGAAGGTTGGCGGGGGGGCCACGAGACCCAGTACTTC,CASSEGWRGGHETQYF
many,TRBV5-1,TRBJ2-5,.,TGCGCCAGCAGCTCGGAGGGGTCTGCGGGAGAGACCCAGTACTTC,CASSSEGSAGETQYF
many,TRBV5-1,TRBJ1-2,.,TGCGCCAGCAGCATATGGACAGATGAATCTAACTATGGCTACACCTTC,CASSIWTDESNYGYTF
.,TRBV4-1,TRBJ2-1,TRBD1,TGCGCCAGCAGCAAAGCGGACAGGGACGCGGGTGAGCAGTTCTTC,CASSKADRDAGEQFF
many,TRBV4-1,TRBJ2-7,TRBD1,TGCGCCAGCAGCCAAGATCCAGGGGGTGAGCAGTACTTC,CASSQDPGGEQYF
many,TRBV20-1,TRBJ2-7,.,TGCAGTGCTACGGGCCAGCAGCCCTACGAGCAGTACTTC,CSATGQQPYEQYF
.,TRBV18,TRBJ1-1,.,TGTGCCAGCTCACCACAGGGACTGGGGTTAAACACTGAAGCTTTCTTT,CASSPQGLGLNTEAFF
few,TRBV2,TRBJ2-1,TRBD2,TGTGCCAGCAGTGAACAGGGGACTAGCGGGAGCTATGAGCAGTTCTTC,CASSEQGTSGSYEQFF
many,TRBV10-3,TRBJ2-7,.,TGTGCCATCAGTGGAGGGGAAATCTCCTACGAGCAGTACTTC,CAISGGEISYEQYF
.,TRBV6-2/TRBV6-3,TRBJ1-6,.,TGTGCCAGCAACAACGGGGTGGCCCTCCACTTT,CASNNGVALHF
.,TRBV2,TRBJ2-3,.,TGTGCCAGCAGTGTGGCAGGGATTGGTACAGATACGCAGTATTTT,CASSVAGIGTDTQYF
few,TRBV5-1,TRBJ1-2,TRBD1,TGCGCCAGCAGCTTGGGAGGGACAGGGGCGAGAAGCTACACCTTC,CASSLGGTGARSYTF
few,TRBV15,TRBJ2-1,TRBD1,TGTGCCACCAGCAAGGACAGGGGTTCCTACAATGAGCAGTTCTTC,CATSKDRGSYNEQFF
few,TRBV19,TRBJ1-2,.,TGTGCCAGTAGGCTCGGGACACGTACTAACTATGGCTACACCTTC,CASRLGTRTNYGYTF
few,TRBV2,TRBJ1-1,.,TGTGCCAGCAGAATAGACAGGACACCGAACACTGAAGCTTTCTTT,CASRIDRTPNTEAFF
many,TRBV25-1,TRBJ2-7,.,TGTGCCAGCAGTGACCCAGGATGGAATCGCCAGTACTTC,CASSDPGWNRQYF
few,TRBV7-6,TRBJ2-5,.,TGTGCCAGCAGCCCTACTAGGGCCTTGGGTGGAAAGACCCAGTACTTC,CASSPTRALGGKTQYF
.,TRBV3-1,TRBJ2-7,.,TGTGCCAGCAGGCTCGGCTACGAGCAGTACTTC,CASRLGYEQYF
many,TRBV4-3,TRBJ1-2,.,TGCGCCAGCAGCCAAGGATCGGAAGGCTATGGCTACACCTTC,CASSQGSEGYGYTF
.,TRBV7-3,TRBJ2-2,.,TGTGCCAGCAGCTTTAATTCGGGGACCGGGGAGCTGTTTTTT,CASSFNSGTGELFF
.,TRBV6-1,TRBJ2-7,TRBD1,TGTGCCAGCAGCCCAGGGACAGCCCGCTACGAGCAGTACTTC,CASSPGTARYEQYF
.,TRBV7-2,TRBJ2-3,TRBD2,TGTGCCAGCAGCTTAAGACTAGCGGGAGAGTTAGGGCAGTATTTT,CASSLRLAGELGQYF
few,TRBV24-1,TRBJ1-2,.,TGTGCCACCAGTGACGGGAGGAAGGGGCACTATGGCTACACCTTC,CATSDGRKGHYGYTF
many,TRBV7-2,TRBJ1-3,.,TGTGCCAGCAGCCCCGGACCGGGCAGGGGAACAGGAAACACCATATATTTT,CASSPGPGRGTGNTIYF
few,TRBV2,TRBJ2-1,.,TGTGCCAGCAGTGAAGAGCGGAGCTCCTACAATGAGCAGTTCTTC,CASSEERSSYNEQFF
.,TRBV7-9,TRBJ2-7,.,TGTGCCAGCAGCTTAGGTGGGTTAGGAGAGCAGTACTTC,CASSLGGLGEQYF
.,TRBV10-3,TRBJ1-3,.,TGTGCCATCAGTGAGTCGGTTTTTGGAAACACCATATATTTT,CAISESVFGNTIYF
many,TRBV12-3/TRBV12-4,TRBJ2-4,TRBD1,TGTGCCAGCAGTTTGACAGGGGGCAACGCCAAAAACATTCAGTACTTC,CASSLTGGNAKNIQYF
many,TRBV12-3/TRBV12-4,TRBJ2-1,TRBD1,TGTGCCAGCAGTTTTACGACAGGGCGGGATGAGCAGTTCTTC,CASSFTTGRDEQFF
many,TRBV4-3,TRBJ2-1,.,TGCGCCAGCAGCGGGGGTGAGCAGTTCTTC,CASSGGEQFF
few,TRBV6-1,TRBJ1-2,TRBD1,TGTGCCAGCAGACCACCCCCGGGACAGGGGACCACTTTTGGCTATGGCTACACCTTC,CASRPPPGQGTTFGYGYTF
few,TRBV12-3/TRBV12-4,TRBJ2-1,TRBD2,TGTGCCAGCAGGGCGCTAGCGGGGCCCTACAATGAGCAGTTCTTC,CASRALAGPYNEQFF
few,TRBV3-1,TRBJ1-1,.,TGTGCCAGCAGCCAATTACAGGGTGACACTGAAGCTTTCTTT,CASSQLQGDTEAFF
.,TRBV30,TRBJ1-1,.,TGTGCCTGGAGTGGGGGGCTGTTGGGTGAAGCTTTCTTT,CAWSGGLLGEAFF
.,TRBV5-5,TRBJ2-7,TRBD1,TGTGCCAGCAGCCGACTTACAGGGGGTTACCCCTCCTACGAGCAGTACTTC,CASSRLTGGYPSYEQYF
many,TRBV4-2,TRBJ2-3,.,TGTGCCAGCAGCCCCCGCCCACAGGGTAGCACAGATACGCAGTATTTT,CASSPRPQGSTDTQYF
few,TRBV11-3,TRBJ2-1,.,TGTGCCAGCAGCTTAGATCTCGGGGCTGAGCAGTTCTTC,CASSLDLGAEQFF
many,TRBV24-1,TRBJ1-1,TRBD1,TGTGCCGCCCGACAAGGGGGACAGAAGAACACTGAAGCTTTCTTT,CAARQGGQKNTEAFF
many,TRBV29-1,TRBJ2-1,TRBD2,TGCAGCGCCCCCGGGACTAGCAGAGTAAATGAGCAGTTCTTC,CSAPGTSRVNEQFF
few,TRBV12-3/TRBV12-4,TRBJ2-6,.,TGTGCCAGCATCGCCGCTGGGGCCAACGTCCTGACTTTC,CASIAAGANVLTF
many,TRBV30,TRBJ2-6,TRBD2,TGTGCCTGGAGCTACTCCCGGGGGGGCTCATATGGGGCCAACGTCCTGACTTTC,CAWSYSRGGSYGANVLTF
many,TRBV7-6,TRBJ2-5,.,TGTGCCAGCAGCCGGACAGACCAAGAGACCCAGTACTTC,CASSRTDQETQYF
.,TRBV24-1,TRBJ2-1,.,TGTGCCACCAGTGATTTGTATCAGAGGCATGAGCAGTTCTTC,CATSDLYQRHEQFF
many,TRBV12-3/TRBV12-4,TRBJ2-7,TRBD2,TGTGCCAGCAGTTTAGACCCGTGGCCGGGGGGGACCTCAGCCAACGAGCAGTACTTC,CASSLDPWPGGTSANEQYF